This T cell receptor (beta chain) was recorded in a study of OX40 agonist ivuxolimab in advanced cancers. For the study at large: Mean age around 64 years, range about 23 to 80; approximately 80% male. Study-wide results and caveats: Researchers did not establish what antigens the expanded peripheral T cells target. Mean expanded clone counts were higher in CD8+ than CD4+ T cells.

With respect to this clone: The antigen remains unidentified.

The assay was immunoSEQ multiplex PCR, and TCRdb's table has in-frame clones only and misses some. Of about 69,000 clones in the sample, around 87% are singletons; the top ten hold roughly a tenth. The sequenced sample was CD4+ or CD8+ T cells sorted from blood, obtained in a trial of the OX40 agonist ivuxolimab. The receptor was isolated from an adult with an advanced solid tumor such as melanoma, head and neck, liver or kidney cancer.

The CDR3 DNA is TGTGCCAGCTCACCAAGCAACCTAAACTATGGCTACACCTTC. Protein sequence: CASSPSNLNYGYTF. The V gene is TRBV18, the J gene TRBJ1-2; D gene unclear. The ends were cut back, 2 bases at V and 2 bases at J, with 9 bases in the middle. Germline CDR1 reads KGHSH; CDR2 reads LQKENI. The length of the CDR3 is 14 residues.